The 30 T cell receptor beta chains listed next were all sequenced from one sample in a study of siplizumab effects on memory and regulatory T cells. This table comes from immunoSEQ multiplex PCR, and its TCRdb copy is limited to in-frame clones, with some not included. The sample has some 70,000 clones, 88% seen once. Sequenced material: Tregs sorted from blood. Source of these receptors: a human donor in good health.

In its sample, this clone was seen a few times. The chain is built from TRBV18 and TRBJ2-1; the D gene is possibly TRBD2 (7 bases). The CDR3 loop spans 16 amino acids. Trimming removed 2 bases from V and 6 bases from J, with 17 bases in between. Germline CDR1 is KGHSH and CDR2 is LQKENI. CDR3 protein: CASSPDTGTTANEQFF. CDR3 in DNA: TGTGCCAGCTCACCAGACACAGGGACTACTGCCAATGAGCAGTTCTTC.

The J gene is TRBJ2-7, the V gene TRBV18; 11 positions agree with TRBD2. In germline, CDR1 is KGHSH, CDR2 LQKENI. V lost 6 bases to trimming and J lost 1 base; unmatched junction nucleotides: 5. The length of the CDR3 is 15 residues. The CDR3 bases are TGTGCCAGCTCGTTTACTAGCGGGAGTTCCTACGAGCAGTACTTC. The encoded protein is CASSFTSGSSYEQYF.

This clone was seen only a few times. The J gene is TRBJ2-1, the V gene TRBV7-9, with D hard to call. Trimming stripped 5 bases from V and 8 bases from J, with 16 bases between. The CDR3 runs to 14 residues. CDR1 and CDR2 (germline): SEHNR, FQNEAQ (reference sequence). CDR3 nucleotides: TGTGCCAGCAGCCTTCCCCCCCTTTACGATGAGCAGTTCTTC. Its translation: CASSLPPLYDEQFF.

The chain employs TRBV11-3 and TRBJ2-1; a possible D gene is TRBD1 (6 bases). In germline, CDR1 is SGHNT, CDR2 YENEEA. The CDR3 runs 13 residues. Deletions cut 1 base from V and 15 bases from J, with 16 bases between. The CDR3 DNA is TGTGCCAGCAGCTTAGTTCTCGTCACAGGGCTGTTCTTC. Translation: CASSLVLVTGLFF.

V is TRBV7-3 and J is TRBJ1-2; no firm D call. CDR3 length: 15 amino acids. CDR1 and CDR2 from the germline V gene are SGHTA and FQGTGA. Trimming took off 1 base at V and 6 bases at J, with 15 bases between the two ends. The CDR3 nucleotides are TGTGCCAGCAGCTTAATTGCAGGTACAACGCATGGCTACACCTTC. As protein: CASSLIAGTTHGYTF.

The genes are TRBV9 and TRBJ2-2, with D perhaps TRBD2 (5 bases). CDR3 length equals 15 residues. The germline V and J ends were trimmed by 0 bases and 4 bases, with 10 bases remaining between them. Germline assignment: CDR1 SGDLS and CDR2 YYNGEE. The CDR3 loop is CASSVGSGFTGELFF. DNA for the CDR3: TGTGCCAGCAGCGTAGGAAGCGGATTCACCGGGGAGCTGTTTTTT.

On this clone itself: The junction and the germline gene differ at one end; a read error may be behind it. The V gene is TRBV4-1, the J gene TRBJ1-6; the D is unclear. Germline V lookup: CDR1 MGHRA, CDR2 YSYEKL. The CDR3 contains 13 residues. The DNA of the CDR3 is TGCGCCAGCAGCCAAATATATAACTCACCCCTCCACTTT. Translation gives CASSQIYNSPLHF.

Only one count was recorded for this clone. The chain employs TRBV9 and TRBJ2-1; D is perhaps TRBD1 (5 bases). The CDR3 runs to 16 residues. Germline V gene sequence: CDR1 SGDLS, CDR2 YYNGEE. Trimming took 3 bases from V and 4 from J, leaving 17 bases between them. The CDR3 nucleotides read TGTGCCAGCAGCGAGACCCCCCAGGGTCAGTACAATGAGCAGTTCTTC. Translation gives CASSETPQGQYNEQFF.

This clone has more than one count but fewer than ten. The rearrangement joins TRBV25-1 to TRBJ2-7, with D uncertain. V lost 1 base to trimming and J lost 0 bases, with 7 bases between them. From germline, CDR1 is MGHDK and CDR2 SYGVNS. This CDR3 spans 14 amino acids. This CDR3 is CASSEFPSSYEQYF. CDR3 DNA sequence: TGTGCCAGCAGTGAATTCCCGAGCTCCTACGAGCAGTACTTC.

The chain carries TRBV28 and TRBJ2-2; D is uncertain. This CDR3 spans 12 amino acids. Germline lookup yields CDR1 MDHEN and CDR2 SYDVKM. The V and J ends lost 3 bases and 2 bases respectively, with 1 base between them. The CDR3 is CASSFNTGELFF. CDR3 DNA: TGTGCCAGCAGTTTCAACACCGGGGAGCTGTTTTTT. Full variable domain (missing parts from reference TRBV28 and TRBJ2-2): DVKVTQSSRYLVKRTGEKVFLECVQDMDHENMFWYRQDPGLGLRLIYFSYDVKMKEKGDIPEGYSVSREKKERFSLILESASTNQTSMYLCASSFNTGELFFGEGSRLTVL.

The V gene is TRBV30, the J gene TRBJ1-3; D gene unclear. The CDR3 length is 12 residues. Between the trimmed V and J ends, which lost 1 base and 4 bases, there was a span of 5 bases. Germline-derived CDR1 and CDR2 are GTSNPN and SVGIG (reference sequence). The CDR3 is CAWSGAGNTIYF. CDR3 bases: TGTGCCTGGAGTGGGGCGGGAAACACCATATATTTT.

The CDR3 loop reads CASKRQGALNIQYF. The CDR3 DNA follows: TGTGCCAGCAAAAGACAGGGGGCCTTAAACATTCAGTACTTC. The V gene is TRBV6-1, the J gene TRBJ2-4; TRBD1 aligns across 10 bases. Germline CDR1 is MNHNS and CDR2 is SASEGT. V shed 7 bases, J shed 6 bases, and the junction held 6 bases outside the gene matches. The CDR3 loop spans 14 amino acids.

This clone has only one observation. This sequence joins TRBV19 and TRBJ2-7, with TRBD2 identical over 11 bases. The length of the CDR3 is 15 residues. Trimming cost V 5 bases and J 6 bases; bases outside gene matches: 9. The germline CDR1 and CDR2 sequences are LNHDA and SQIVND (reference sequence). CDR3 in amino acids: CASSVYSGRAGEQYF. For the CDR3, the DNA is TGTGCCAGTAGTGTGTATAGCGGGAGGGCCGGCGAGCAGTACTTC.

CDR3 nucleotide sequence: TGTGCCAGCAGCGTCTCGGGGTTCGAGACCCAGTACTTC. This sequence encodes CASSVSGFETQYF. The chain carries TRBV9 and TRBJ2-5, with a weak D call TRBD2 (5 bases). Germline V gene sequence: CDR1 SGDLS, CDR2 YYNGEE. The germline V and J ends were trimmed by 2 bases and 5 bases, with 10 bases remaining between them. CDR3 length: 13 residues.

V is TRBV7-6 and J is TRBJ2-7, with 14 bases identical to TRBD2. The CDR3 has 16 amino acids. Per the germline V gene, CDR1 is SGHVS and CDR2 is FNYEAQ. V lost 5 bases and J lost 3; bases outside the gene matches: 6. The CDR3, as DNA: TGTGCCAGCAGCCTCGGACTAGCGGGAGGTAACTACGAGCAGTACTTC. It yields the protein CASSLGLAGGNYEQYF.

Concerning this clone: At one boundary the junction diverges from the germline segment, which might be a read error. This chain connects TRBV7-7 to TRBJ2-1, with TRBD2 matching over 13 bases. The CDR3 extends over 15 amino acids. CDR1 is SSHAT and CDR2 is FNYEAQ in the germline V gene (reference sequence). The CDR3 reads CASSQGTSGNNEQFF. The CDR3 DNA reads TGTGCTAGCAGTCAAGGGACTAGCGGGAACAATGAGCAGTTCTTC.

This clone was detected once. The chain is built from TRBV7-6 and TRBJ1-2; D gene ambiguous. The germline CDR1 and CDR2 sequences are SGHVS and FNYEAQ. This CDR3 spans 13 amino acids. The V gene lost 4 bases and the J gene lost 4 bases, with 10 bases spanning the gap. The CDR3 region is CASSWEGIYGYTF. The DNA of the CDR3 is TGTGCCAGCAGCTGGGAGGGAATCTATGGCTACACCTTC.

V is TRBV6-5 and J is TRBJ1-2; D unclear. The CDR3 has 14 amino acids. Looked up from germline, CDR1 is MNHEY and CDR2 is SVGAGI. V shed 0 bases and J shed 2 bases, with 7 bases lying between them. The CDR3 here is CASSYSTDNYGYTF. In nucleotides, the CDR3 is TGTGCCAGCAGTTACTCTACGGACAACTATGGCTACACCTTC.

V and J are TRBV4-2 and TRBJ2-1; TRBD2 matches 9 bases. J gave up 10 bases and V 1 base, and 11 bases lay outside the gene matches. Germline V gene lookup returns CDR1 LGHNA and CDR2 YNFKEQ. This CDR3 region has 16 residues. The CDR3, as DNA: TGTGCCAGCAGCCAAGGCGGCGGGAGGGCCTCCCGGGAGCAGTTCTTC. Its translation: CASSQGGGRASREQFF.

This clone has only one observation. The V and J genes are TRBV11-3 and TRBJ2-1; TRBD2 might be the D (5 bases). The CDR3 runs 15 residues. V was shortened by 5 bases and J by 5 bases, with 16 bases between the two germline ends. Germline CDR1 and CDR2: SGHNT and YENEEA. The chain's CDR3 is CASSPRLRAHNEQFF. CDR3 nucleotide sequence: TGTGCCAGCAGCCCCAGGTTGAGGGCGCACAATGAGCAGTTCTTC. Variable domain in full (rest from reference TRBV11-3 and TRBJ2-1): EAGVVQSPRYKIIEKKQPVAFWCNPISGHNTLYWYLQNLGQGPELLIRYENEEAVDDSQLPKDRFSAERLKGVDSTLKIQPAELGDSAVYLCASSPRLRAHNEQFFGPGTRLTVL.

The chain links TRBV5-1 to TRBJ1-4, with 8 bases fitting TRBD1. Germline assignment: CDR1 SGHRS and CDR2 YFSETQ. Unmatched junction bases numbered 10, after V lost 5 bases and J lost 4 bases. The CDR3 runs to 16 residues. The CDR3 nucleotides are TGCGCCAGCAGGCAGAACGACAGGGGCTATAATGAAAAACTGTTTTTT. Amino acid sequence: CASRQNDRGYNEKLFF.

The sample holds one count of this clone. The rearrangement uses TRBV27 and TRBJ2-3, with 7 bases matching TRBD2. This CDR3 has 13 residues. The germline V gene encodes CDR1 MNHEY and CDR2 SMNVEV (reference sequence). V trimming: 8 bases; J trimming: 9 bases; junction bases outside the gene matches: 11. The DNA for the CDR3 is TGTGCCAGCCGGGACTACCCTCACGAGACGCAGTATTTT. Its protein product is CASRDYPHETQYF.

The rearrangement links TRBV20-1 to TRBJ1-4; no definite D call. The CDR3 is 11 residues long. Germline-derived CDR1 and CDR2 are DFQATT and SNEGSKA (reference sequence). The germline V and J ends were trimmed by 7 bases and 8 bases, with 11 bases remaining between them. CDR3: CSVFGQEKLFF. In nucleotides, the CDR3 is TGCAGTGTATTCGGGCAAGAAAAACTGTTTTTT.

The gene calls are TRBV7-2 and TRBJ1-3, with D possibly matching TRBD1 (5 bases). Germline assignment: CDR1 SGHTA and CDR2 FQGNSA. The CDR3 length is 14 residues. The V end was cut by 5 bases, the J end by 2 bases, with 10 bases between. CDR3 in amino acids: CASSNPGTGNTIYF. In DNA, the CDR3 is TGTGCCAGCAGCAACCCAGGGACTGGAAACACCATATATTTT.

The chain employs TRBV4-1 and TRBJ2-1; a weak D match, TRBD2 (6 bases). This CDR3 comprises 14 residues. From germline, CDR1 is MGHRA and CDR2 YSYEKL. V gave up 3 bases and J gave up 7 bases, with 13 bases separating them. The DNA of the CDR3 is TGCGCCAGCAGCCAGGCTTTTGGGGGGAATGAGCAGTTCTTC. This codes for CASSQAFGGNEQFF.

The genes are TRBV30 and TRBJ2-3; 7 bases are shared with TRBD2. CDR1 is GTSNPN and CDR2 is SVGIG in the germline V gene (reference sequence). The CDR3 runs to 15 residues. The V segment lost 3 bases and the J segment 4 bases; nucleotides outside the gene matches: 10. The CDR3 coding sequence is TGTGCCTGGAGGGGGGACTACCGGAGCGCAGATACGCAGTATTTT. Encoded protein: CAWRGDYRSADTQYF.

The chain is built from TRBV5-1 and TRBJ2-3; D remains ambiguous. Trimming stripped 4 bases from V and 0 bases from J, with 15 bases between. CDR3 length: 16 residues. Germline CDR1 SGHRS, CDR2 YFSETQ. This CDR3 is CASSQARGGSTDTQYF. The CDR3 nucleotides are TGCGCCAGCAGCCAAGCCCGAGGTGGGAGCACAGATACGCAGTATTTT.

The V gene is TRBV6-1, the J gene TRBJ2-5, with D perhaps assigned TRBD1 or TRBD2 (5 bases each). Trimming stripped 6 bases from V and 5 bases from J, with 16 bases between. Germline V gene sequence: CDR1 MNHNS, CDR2 SASEGT. The CDR3 loop spans 14 amino acids. Here the CDR3 DNA reads TGTGCCAGCAGGACCGGGACCCTGGGGGAGACCCAGTACTTC. Translated: CASRTGTLGETQYF.

This clone was seen just once. The gene calls are TRBV29-1 and TRBJ2-5; 8 bases are a match to TRBD2. The V and J ends lost 4 bases and 5 bases, in that order; junction bases with no gene match: 3. CDR1 is SQVTM and CDR2 is ANQGSEA in the germline V gene. There are 12 residues in the CDR3. The CDR3 coding sequence is TGCAGCGTTGGACTAGCGACGGAGACCCAGTACTTC. Residues: CSVGLATETQYF.

V is TRBV30 and J is TRBJ2-5; TRBD2 matches 14 bases. The germline V gene has CDR1 GTSNPN and CDR2 SVGIG (reference sequence). This CDR3 is 17 amino acids long. Trimming removed 5 bases from V and 4 bases from J; junction bases left unmatched: 12. The CDR3 region has the DNA TGTGCCTGGCGGGGACTAGCGGGAGTGAGCGGCCGAGAGACCCAGTACTTC. Encoded protein: CAWRGLAGVSGRETQYF. The full variable domain, rest sourced from reference TRBV30 and TRBJ2-5, is SQTIHQWPATLVQPVGSPLSLECTVEGTSNPNLYWYRQAAGRGLQLLFYSVGIGQISSEVPQNLSASRPQDRQFILSSKKLLLSDSGFYLCAWRGLAGVSGRETQYFGPGTRLLVL.